The clone carrying this T cell receptor beta chain turned up a few times. Its matching antigen is unknown. This CDR3 has 11 residues. CDR1 is SGHNT, CDR2 YYREEE, per germline (reference sequence). Trimming removed 4 bases from V and 9 bases from J; junction bases left unmatched: 2. The data are from a study of cytomegalovirus exposure and HLA in healthy donors. With 60 Vbeta and 13 Jbeta primers, the PCR was carried out. In the source study's methods: In a later analysis, the count reached approximately 80 million unique TCR beta chains, with roughly 12 million shared. Generated by immunoSEQ multiplex PCR, the TCRdb table keeps only in-frame clones and is missing some. V, J and clone size were drawn from that table, and D and trimming were deduced from the DNA. The sample gives roughly 200,000 clones, around 83% of which show up once; around 2.7% is in the top ten. Whole-study findings and limits: Rates of TCR association differed by HLA locus in a later analysis, with DRB1 highest and HLA-C lowest.

Sequences were obtained from PBMCs. The chain links TRBV5-4 to TRBJ1-1; 8 bases align to TRBD1. The sequence was obtained from a woman between 35 and 50 years old in good health and CMV-seronegative. CDR3 nucleotide sequence: TGTGCCAGCAGCGGACAGGGTAAAGCTTTCTTT. Translated: CASSGQGKAFF.